The rows below give T cell receptor beta chains drawn from one sample of a study of T cell repertoires in aging, cancer and after chemotherapy. TCRdb fed the multiplex PCR reads into MiXCR, producing one record per CDR3 protein. The sample holds about 5,800 distinct CDR3 sequences, roughly a quarter seen once. Specimen: blood. Receptors originate from a human donor with a blood cancer. Each CDR3 is given with its conserved first and last residue. Only part of the rows carry a size: once, few, many, or a class if the clone is expanded.

TRBV10-3	TRBJ1-4	12	.	CAISLGRGKLFF
TRBV12-3/TRBV12-4	TRBJ2-1	15	.	CASSPRLESYNEQFF
TRBV30	TRBJ1-2	12	medium-sized	CAWSVLTSGYTF
TRBV27	TRBJ1-2	14	medium-sized	CASRRDRGNYGYTF
TRBV4-2	TRBJ2-7	14	few	CASSQDRDFYEQYF
TRBV20-1	TRBJ2-1	16	.	CSARVSGKSSYNEQFF
TRBV7-9	TRBJ1-2	13	few	CASSSGSNYGYTF
TRBV27	TRBJ1-1	14	.	CASSFSLENTEAFF
TRBV5-1	TRBJ1-2	14	.	CASSLSDPSYGYTF
TRBV20-1	TRBJ1-2	10	few	CSASRDGTGF
TRBV18	TRBJ2-6	24	.	CASSPGGFRNNRDGNNSGANVLTF
TRBV15	TRBJ1-4	18	medium-sized	CATSRGRQSTATNEKLFF
TRBV12-3/TRBV12-4	TRBJ1-1	11	few	CASSLGRGAFF
TRBV19	TRBJ1-2	15	few	CATKDRVFPNYGYTF
TRBV20-1	TRBJ1-2	13	.	CSAISGLGYGYTF
TRBV28	TRBJ2-7	12	.	CASSPGLHEQYF
TRBV11-2	TRBJ2-1	15	.	CASSLGWASYNEQFF
TRBV20-1	TRBJ2-5	14	few	CSASWGEWSETQYF
TRBV6-5	TRBJ1-2	14	medium-sized	CASSFFGGIDGYTF
TRBV28	TRBJ2-1	16	few	CASSLTTSGSYNEQFF
TRBV2	TRBJ2-3	15	few	CASSGGGLATDTQYF
TRBV19	TRBJ1-2	18	.	CASSLTKPADSFYYGYTF
TRBV20-1	TRBJ2-1	16	.	CSAKTSGGAHYNEQFF
TRBV24-1	TRBJ1-2	13	few	CATSDLRGGQYTF
TRBV5-1	TRBJ1-2	15	few	CASSLAEGQGSGYTF
TRBV5-1	TRBJ2-2	15	.	CASSPGTKNTGELFF